This T cell receptor beta chain was profiled in a study of T cell clonotyping in hematopoietic cell transplantation. Background on the study: Cytoreduction preceded collection of pretransplant recipient samples.

Some clones are missing from TCRdb's copy, which holds only in-frame ones; the method was immunoSEQ multiplex PCR. Of 35,000 to 50,000 clones listed, 75% to 90% are singletons. Regarding the study as a whole: Recipient TCR diversity dropped after transplant; expanded clonotypes rose from day 30 to 180. Without cell sorting, CD4 versus CD8 contributions remain unresolved.

Regarding this clone: Antigen: not known.

Time point in this sample: recipient sample about 28 days before transplant, after cytoreduction. Germline-derived CDR1 and CDR2 are MNHEY and SMNVEV (reference sequence). The CDR3 runs to 15 residues. Trimming pared 3 bases from V and 5 bases from J, leaving 17 bases between. The genes are TRBV27 and TRBJ2-7; no clear D gene. The TCR originated in a man in his 60s with acute myeloid leukemia. Some clones in this sample may be carry-over from other donors' samples. The sequences come from peripheral blood mononuclear cells, collected before stem cell transplant. Here the CDR3 DNA reads TGTGCCAGCAGTTTTATCGACCGCTTTATGGACGAGCAGTACTTC. This gives the protein CASSFIDRFMDEQYF.